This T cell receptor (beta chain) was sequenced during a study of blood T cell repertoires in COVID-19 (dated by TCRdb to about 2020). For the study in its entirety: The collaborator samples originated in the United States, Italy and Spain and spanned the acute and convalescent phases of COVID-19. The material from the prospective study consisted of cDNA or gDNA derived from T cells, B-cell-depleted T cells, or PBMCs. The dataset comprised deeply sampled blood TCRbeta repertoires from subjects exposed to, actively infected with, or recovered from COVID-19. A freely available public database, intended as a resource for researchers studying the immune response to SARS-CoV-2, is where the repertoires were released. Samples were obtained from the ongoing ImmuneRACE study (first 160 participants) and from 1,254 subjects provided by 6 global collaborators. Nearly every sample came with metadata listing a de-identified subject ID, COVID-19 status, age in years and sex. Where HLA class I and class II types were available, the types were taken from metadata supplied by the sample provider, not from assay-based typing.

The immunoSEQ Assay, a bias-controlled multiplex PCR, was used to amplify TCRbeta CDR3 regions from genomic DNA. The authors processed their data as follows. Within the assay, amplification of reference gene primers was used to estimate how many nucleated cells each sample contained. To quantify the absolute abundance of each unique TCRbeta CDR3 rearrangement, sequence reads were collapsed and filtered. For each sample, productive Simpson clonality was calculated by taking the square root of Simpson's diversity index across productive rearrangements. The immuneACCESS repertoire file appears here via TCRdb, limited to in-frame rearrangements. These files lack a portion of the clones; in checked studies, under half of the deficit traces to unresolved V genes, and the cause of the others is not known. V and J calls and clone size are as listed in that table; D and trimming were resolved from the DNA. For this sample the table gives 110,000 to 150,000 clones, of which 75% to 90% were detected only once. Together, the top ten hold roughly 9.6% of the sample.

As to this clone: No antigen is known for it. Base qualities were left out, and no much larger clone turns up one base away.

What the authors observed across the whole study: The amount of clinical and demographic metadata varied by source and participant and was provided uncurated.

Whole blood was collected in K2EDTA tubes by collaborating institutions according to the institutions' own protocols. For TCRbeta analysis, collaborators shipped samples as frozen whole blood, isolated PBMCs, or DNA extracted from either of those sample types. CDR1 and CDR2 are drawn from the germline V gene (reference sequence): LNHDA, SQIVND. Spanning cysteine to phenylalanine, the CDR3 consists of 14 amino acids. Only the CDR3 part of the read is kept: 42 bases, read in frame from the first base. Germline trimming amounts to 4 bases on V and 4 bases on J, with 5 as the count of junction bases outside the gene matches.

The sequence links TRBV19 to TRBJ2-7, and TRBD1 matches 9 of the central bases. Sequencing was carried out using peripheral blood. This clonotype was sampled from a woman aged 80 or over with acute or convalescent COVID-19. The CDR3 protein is CASSTPGQGYEQYF. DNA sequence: TGTGCCAGTAGTACTCCGGGACAGGGTTACGAGCAGTACTTC.